What follows describes a single T cell receptor beta chain. The data originate from a study of T cell changes during pregnancy in multiple sclerosis. The V gene's germline CDR1 is MNHNS and CDR2 SASEGT. V was trimmed by 0 bases and J by 3 bases, leaving 15 bases between them. The CDR3 has 16 amino acids. Assay: immunoSEQ multiplex PCR; the TCRdb copy retains only in-frame clones and omits some. The table lists 35,000 to 50,000 clones, approximately 90% of them singletons. The clonotype was recovered from a female donor with multiple sclerosis, enrolled in a pregnancy study. The sequencing used CD4+ T cells from peripheral blood mononuclear cells, collected after pregnancy. The chain recombines TRBV6-1 with TRBJ2-7; D remains unclear. CDR3 protein: CASSEADPVAGYEQYF. The CDR3 DNA reads as TGTGCCAGCAGTGAAGCAGACCCCGTTGCAGGCTACGAGCAGTACTTC.